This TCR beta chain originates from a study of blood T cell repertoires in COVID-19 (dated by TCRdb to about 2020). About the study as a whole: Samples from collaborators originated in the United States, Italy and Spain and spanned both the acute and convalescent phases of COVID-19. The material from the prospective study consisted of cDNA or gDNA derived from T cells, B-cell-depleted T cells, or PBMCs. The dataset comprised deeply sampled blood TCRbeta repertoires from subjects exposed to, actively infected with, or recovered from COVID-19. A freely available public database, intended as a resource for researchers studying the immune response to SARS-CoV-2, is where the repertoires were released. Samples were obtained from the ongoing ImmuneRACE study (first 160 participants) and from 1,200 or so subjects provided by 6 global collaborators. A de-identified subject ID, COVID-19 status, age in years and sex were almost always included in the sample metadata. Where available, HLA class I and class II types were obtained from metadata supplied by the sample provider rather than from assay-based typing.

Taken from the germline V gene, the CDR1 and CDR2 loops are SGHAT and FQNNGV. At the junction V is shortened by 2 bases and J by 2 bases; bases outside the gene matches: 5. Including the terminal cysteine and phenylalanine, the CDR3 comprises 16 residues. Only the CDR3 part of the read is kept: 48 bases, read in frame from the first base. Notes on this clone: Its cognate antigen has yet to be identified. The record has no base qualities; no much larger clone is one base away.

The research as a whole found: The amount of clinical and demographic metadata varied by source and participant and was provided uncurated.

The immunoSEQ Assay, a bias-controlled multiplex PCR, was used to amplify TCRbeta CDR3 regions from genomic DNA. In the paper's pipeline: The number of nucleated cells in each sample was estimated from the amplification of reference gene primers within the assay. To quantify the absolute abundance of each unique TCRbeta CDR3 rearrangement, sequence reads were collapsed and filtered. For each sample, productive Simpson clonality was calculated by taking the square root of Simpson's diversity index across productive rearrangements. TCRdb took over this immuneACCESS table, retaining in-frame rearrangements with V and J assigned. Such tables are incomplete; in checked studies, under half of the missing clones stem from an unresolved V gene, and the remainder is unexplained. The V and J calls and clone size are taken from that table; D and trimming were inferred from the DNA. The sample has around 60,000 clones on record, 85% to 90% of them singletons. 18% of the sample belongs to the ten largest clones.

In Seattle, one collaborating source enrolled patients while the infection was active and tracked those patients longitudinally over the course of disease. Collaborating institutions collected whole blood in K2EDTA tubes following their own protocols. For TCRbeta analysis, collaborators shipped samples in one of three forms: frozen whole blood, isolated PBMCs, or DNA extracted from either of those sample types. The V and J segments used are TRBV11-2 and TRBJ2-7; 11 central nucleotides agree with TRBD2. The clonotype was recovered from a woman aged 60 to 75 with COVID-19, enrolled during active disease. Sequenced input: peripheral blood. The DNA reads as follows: TGTGCCAGCAGCTTATTAGCGGGAGGGGGAACCTACGAGCAGTACTTC. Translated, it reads CASSLLAGGGTYEQYF.